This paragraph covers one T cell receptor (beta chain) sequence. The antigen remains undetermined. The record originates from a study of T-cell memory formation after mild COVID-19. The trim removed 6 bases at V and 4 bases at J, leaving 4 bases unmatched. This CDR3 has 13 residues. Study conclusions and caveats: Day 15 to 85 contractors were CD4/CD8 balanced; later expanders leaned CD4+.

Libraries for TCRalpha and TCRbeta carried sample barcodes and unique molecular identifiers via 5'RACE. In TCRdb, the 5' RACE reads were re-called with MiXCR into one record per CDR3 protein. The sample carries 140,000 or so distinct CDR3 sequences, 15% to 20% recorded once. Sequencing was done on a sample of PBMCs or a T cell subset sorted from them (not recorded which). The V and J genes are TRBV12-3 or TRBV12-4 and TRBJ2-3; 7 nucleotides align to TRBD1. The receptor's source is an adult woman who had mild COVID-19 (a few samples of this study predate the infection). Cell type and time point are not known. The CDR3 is CASRTGLPDTQYF. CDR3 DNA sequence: TGTGCCAGCAGGACAGGGCTCCCAGATACGCAGTATTTT.